These 16 T cell receptor beta chains share one sample of origin, sequenced in a study of control samples from healthy donors and cancer patients (dated by TCRdb to about 2020). The library came from the immunoSEQ multiplex PCR assay. The immuneACCESS repertoire file appears here via TCRdb, limited to in-frame rearrangements. These files lack a portion of the clones; in checked studies, under half of the deficit traces to unresolved V genes, and the cause of the others is not known. Across this sample there are 140,000 to 150,000 clones, with more than 90% seen only once. The ten largest make up more than 3% of the sample. Specimen: blood. The receptors here all came from a man younger than 45 in good health.

This clone was found once. The rearrangement joins TRBV19 to TRBJ1-2; D gene unclear. The CDR3 is 11 amino acids. With 8 bases removed from V and 7 bases from J, the gap between germline ends came to 11 bases. Germline V gene sequence: CDR1 LNHDA, CDR2 SQIVND (reference sequence). The CDR3 loop is CASGLYPGYTF. The CDR3 DNA sequence: TGTGCCAGTGGACTGTATCCTGGCTACACCTTC.

The CDR3 loop is CASSRPQGFNTEAFF. The CDR3 DNA reads as TGTGCCAGTAGCAGACCACAGGGGTTTAACACTGAAGCTTTCTTT. The V call is TRBV19, the J call TRBJ1-1; 7 nucleotides match TRBD1. V shed 6 bases and J 2 bases; nucleotides not matched to a gene: 9. Germline CDR1 LNHDA, CDR2 SQIVND (reference sequence). The CDR3 has 15 amino acids. Complete variable domain (other parts from reference TRBV19 and TRBJ1-1): DGGITQSPKYLFRKEGQNVTLSCEQNLNHDAMYWYRQDPGQGLRLIYYSQIVNDFQKGDIAEGYSVSREKKESFPLTVTSAQKNPTAFYLCASSRPQGFNTEAFFGQGTRLTVV.

The chain links TRBV18 to TRBJ2-7; TRBD1 matches at 9 bases. In germline, CDR1 is KGHSH, CDR2 LQKENI. Unmatched junction bases numbered 8, after V lost 2 bases and J lost 6 bases. This CDR3 region has 15 residues. The CDR3 here is CASSPLGQGGVEQYF. DNA for the CDR3: TGTGCCAGCTCACCATTGGGACAGGGAGGCGTCGAGCAGTACTTC.

The chain joins TRBV15 to TRBJ1-1; the D gene is possibly TRBD1 (6 bases). V gave up 0 bases and J gave up 1 base, with 9 bases separating them. The CDR3 is 15 amino acids. CDR1 and CDR2 from the germline V gene are LNHNV and YYDKDF (reference sequence). DNA for the CDR3: TGTGCCACCAGCAGAGATCCAGGGGAGAACACTGAAGCTTTCTTT. Encoded protein: CATSRDPGENTEAFF.

The V and J genes are TRBV27 and TRBJ1-1; D is ambiguous. The V gene's germline CDR1 is MNHEY and CDR2 SMNVEV (reference sequence). The CDR3 loop spans 15 amino acids. V lost 6 bases, J lost 1 base, and 15 bases lay in between. CDR3 region: CASSRTFYRNTEAFF. The CDR3 nucleotides read TGTGCCAGCAGCCGCACCTTCTATAGGAACACTGAAGCTTTCTTT.

The rearrangement joins TRBV27 to TRBJ1-2; D may be TRBD1 (5 bases). Looked up from germline, CDR1 is MNHEY and CDR2 is SMNVEV (reference sequence). Trimming took off 6 bases at V and 7 bases at J, with 9 bases between the two ends. The CDR3 has 11 residues. In DNA form, the CDR3 reads TGTGCCAGCAGGACAGAGACTGGCTACACCTTC. This encodes CASRTETGYTF.

This clone has just one count. The chain couples TRBV28 to TRBJ1-2; D unresolved. The CDR3 has 12 amino acids. With 6 bases removed from V and 0 bases from J, the gap between germline ends came to 5 bases. Germline V gene lookup returns CDR1 MDHEN and CDR2 SYDVKM. CDR3 coding DNA: TGTGCCAGCAGGGATGCTAACTATGGCTACACCTTC. Translation gives CASRDANYGYTF.

The J gene is TRBJ1-5, the V gene TRBV28; TRBD1 is a possible D gene (5 bases). The length of the CDR3 is 16 residues. The V gene lost 6 bases and the J gene lost 5 bases, with 20 bases spanning the gap. Per germline, CDR1 MDHEN and CDR2 SYDVKM. CDR3 sequence reads: CASSLGRNSWDQPQHF. The CDR3 nucleotides read TGTGCCAGCAGCCTGGGACGGAACTCTTGGGATCAGCCCCAGCATTTT.

The chain's CDR3 is CASKNWDGENQPQHF. The CDR3 nucleotides are TGTGCCAGTAAAAATTGGGACGGAGAGAATCAGCCCCAGCATTTT. The chain joins TRBV6-5 to TRBJ1-5, with a tentative D call TRBD1 (5 bases). CDR3 size: 15 residues. The ends were cut back, 9 bases at V and 4 bases at J, with 19 bases in the middle. The germline CDR1 and CDR2 sequences are MNHEY and SVGAGI.

CDR3 protein: CASSERLAGGHNTGELFF. The DNA for the CDR3 is TGTGCCAGCAGCGAAAGACTAGCGGGGGGACATAACACCGGGGAGCTGTTTTTT. V and J are TRBV7-9 and TRBJ2-2; 13 bases match TRBD2. V shed 5 bases and J 2 bases; nucleotides not matched to a gene: 8. Germline CDR1 and CDR2: SEHNR and FQNEAQ (reference sequence). The CDR3 is made up of 18 amino acids.

The chain couples TRBV5-8 to TRBJ2-4; no definite D call. V dropped 9 bases and J dropped 0 bases, with 10 bases sitting between them. The V gene's germline CDR1 is SGHTS and CDR2 YDEGEE. This CDR3 spans 13 amino acids. CDR3 region: CATTNLAKNIQYF. CDR3 coding DNA: TGTGCCACCACCAACTTAGCCAAAAACATTCAGTACTTC.

This clone occurred once. The genes are TRBV11-2 and TRBJ2-7, with 11 nucleotides matching TRBD2. Germline V gives CDR1 SGHAT, CDR2 FQNNGV. The CDR3 is 16 residues long. Trimming took 0 bases from V and 3 from J; bases not matched to a gene: 4. CDR3 coding DNA: TGTGCCAGCAGCTTAGATTCTAGCGGGGGGTTCTACGAGCAGTACTTC. It translates to CASSLDSSGGFYEQYF.

V usage is TRBV2 and J usage is TRBJ2-2; 13 nucleotides align to TRBD2. The CDR3 is 15 amino acids. The germline V gene encodes CDR1 SNHLY and CDR2 FYNNEI. V lost 7 bases and J lost 5; bases outside the gene matches: 4. CDR3 coding DNA: TGTGCCAGCAAACTAGCGGGGGGGCTAACCGGGGAGCTGTTTTTT. Protein: CASKLAGGLTGELFF.

The chain combines TRBV7-2 with TRBJ1-2, with D perhaps TRBD1 (5 bases). V was trimmed by 1 base and J by 6 bases, leaving 12 bases between them. Germline lookup yields CDR1 SGHTA and CDR2 FQGNSA. The CDR3 spans 14 residues. CDR3 nucleotide sequence: TGTGCCAGCAGCTTAGTTGTGGCAGGGAATGGCTACACCTTC. Protein product: CASSLVVAGNGYTF. The full variable domain, its missing parts supplied by reference TRBV7-2 and TRBJ1-2, is GAGVSQSPSNKVTEKGKDVELRCDPISGHTALYWYRQSLGQGLEFLIYFQGNSAPDKSGLPSDRFSAERTGGSVSTLTIQRTQQEDSAVYLCASSLVVAGNGYTFGSGTRLTVV.

This chain joins TRBV7-9 and TRBJ2-3, with D perhaps assigned TRBD1 or TRBD2 (5 bases each). Germline-derived CDR1 and CDR2 are SEHNR and FQNEAQ (reference sequence). V gave up 3 bases and J gave up 1 base, with 14 bases separating them. CDR3 length equals 16 residues. The CDR3 sequence is CASSFSRELGTDTQYF. In nucleotides, the CDR3 is TGTGCCAGCAGCTTCAGCAGGGAGCTGGGCACAGATACGCAGTATTTT.

This clone is a singleton in its sample. The genes are TRBV6-5 and TRBJ2-3, with a possible D match to TRBD1 (5 bases). Trimming removed 5 bases from V and 3 bases from J, with 12 bases in between. This CDR3 comprises 14 residues. Germline CDR1 is MNHEY and CDR2 is SVGAGI. The CDR3 protein is CASSRTQGTDTQYF. The CDR3 nucleotides are TGTGCCAGCAGTAGAACGCAGGGTACAGATACGCAGTATTTT.